This T cell receptor (beta chain) was sequenced in a study of blood T cells in healthy people across ages. Whole-study context: About one barcoded beta molecule per two T cells came from capture by template switching. Findings and caveats of the study: Whereas aged donors had fewer naive CD4+ cells, long-lived donors had more of them and higher diversity. The CMV status of each donor remained undetermined, and this could have confounded shifts in expanded clonotypes. Roughly linearly, TCR beta diversity per million T cells fell as age increased.

Primers used in a second PCR of about 6 to 12 cycles were a sample-barcoded 5' primer and a J-beta primer mix. TCRdb re-called the 5' RACE reads with MiXCR, one entry per CDR3 protein. The repertoire includes about 730,000 distinct CDR3 sequences, roughly 45% of them detected once, and about 20% sits in the top ten. This clonotype has more than one count but fewer than ten. The antigen remains undetermined. J lost 6 bases, V lost 5 bases, and 12 bases had no gene match. Germline CDR1 SSHAT, CDR2 FNYEAQ (reference sequence). This CDR3 has 16 residues. The receptor was derived from a woman in her fifties or sixties in good health. The rearrangement joins TRBV7-7 to TRBJ2-1; 8 nucleotides align to TRBD2. Sequenced material: blood. The CDR3 region has the DNA TGTGCCAGCAGCCCCGAGAGCGGGGGACCCTTCAATGAGCAGTTCTTC. It yields the protein CASSPESGGPFNEQFF. Full variable domain (remainder filled in from reference TRBV7-7 and TRBJ2-1): GAGVSQSPRYKVTKRGQDVTLRCDPISSHATLYWYQQALGQGPEFLTYFNYEAQPDKSGLPSDRFSAERPEGSISTLTIQRTEQRDSAMYRCASSPESGGPFNEQFFGPGTRLTVL.